What follows are 26 T cell receptor beta chains derived from one specimen sequenced in a study of cytomegalovirus exposure and HLA in healthy donors. PCR amplification relied on 60 Vbeta primers (plus 13 Jbeta primers). Sequencing used immunoSEQ multiplex PCR; TCRdb keeps in-frame clones, though not all of them. The sample lists 95,000 to 150,000 clones; more than 65% were seen once. Source material: PBMCs. All receptors come from a young man in good health and CMV-seropositive.

The rearrangement joins TRBV20-1 to TRBJ2-1; tentative D call: TRBD2 (5 bases). Germline V gene lookup returns CDR1 DFQATT and CDR2 SNEGSKA (reference sequence). The CDR3 sequence is 11 residues long. V was clipped by 7 bases and J by 6 bases, with 10 bases between them. As DNA, the CDR3 is TGCAGTGTGGGGAGAACCAATGAGCAGTTCTTC. This codes for CSVGRTNEQFF.

In this sample, this clone turned up a few times. The CDR3 loop is CASSYNSDRLGNTIYF. The CDR3, as DNA: TGTGCCAGCAGTTACAATTCGGACAGGCTAGGAAACACCATATATTTT. J is TRBJ1-3 and V is TRBV6-6; 7 bases are a match to TRBD1. V was pared by 2 bases and J by 4 bases, with 8 bases of the junction left unmatched. This CDR3 has 16 residues. Germline V gene sequence: CDR1 MNHNY, CDR2 SVGAGI (reference sequence).

The rearrangement links TRBV28 to TRBJ2-5, with a possible D match to TRBD2 (6 bases). The J call may be mistaken, given a closer DNA end match to TRBJ2-7. The CDR3 runs to 15 residues. Looked up from germline, CDR1 is MDHEN and CDR2 is SYDVKM. The CDR3 region has the DNA TGTGCCAGCAGTTTAGGTCAGGCAGGGACTTACGAGCAGTACTTC. It encodes CASSLGQAGTYEQYF.

The chain combines TRBV18 with TRBJ1-3; TRBD1 aligns across 7 bases. Looked up from germline, CDR1 is KGHSH and CDR2 is LQKENI. The junction had 8 bases not matched to a gene; V was cut back by 5 bases and J by 4 bases. The CDR3 spans 15 residues. This CDR3 reads CASSTVTGVGNTIYF. CDR3 nucleotides: TGTGCCAGCTCAACCGTAACAGGGGTAGGAAACACCATATATTTT.

The CDR3 DNA is TGTGCCAGCAGCGCCGAGGGACAGGTCAATCAGCCCCAGCATTTT. Its protein product is CASSAEGQVNQPQHF. The V gene is TRBV9, the J gene TRBJ1-5; 8 bases are shared with TRBD1. The CDR3 covers 15 residues. Trimming cost V 3 bases and J 3 bases; bases outside gene matches: 5. Germline V CDR1 and CDR2: SGDLS, YYNGEE.

The J gene is TRBJ2-4, the V gene TRBV6-1; a possible D gene is TRBD1 (6 bases). The CDR3 is 14 residues long. Trimming removed 0 bases from V and 10 bases from J, with 13 bases in between. Germline lookup yields CDR1 MNHNS and CDR2 SASEGT. CDR3 sequence reads: CASSEAQIGGIQYF. CDR3 nucleotides: TGTGCCAGCAGTGAAGCGCAGATAGGGGGTATTCAGTACTTC.

The chain combines TRBV30 with TRBJ2-5; 11 nucleotides line up with TRBD2. The junction had 5 bases not matched to a gene; V was cut back by 4 bases and J by 4 bases. CDR1 and CDR2 (germline): GTSNPN, SVGIG (reference sequence). The CDR3 is 14 residues long. Written as DNA, the CDR3 is TGTGCCTGGACCCTCCTAGCGGGAGGAGAGACCCAGTACTTC. It yields the protein CAWTLLAGGETQYF.

This sequence joins TRBV5-6 and TRBJ2-1; possible D gene TRBD1, 6 bases. V dropped 6 bases and J dropped 0 bases, with 16 bases sitting between them. The CDR3 length is 16 residues. CDR1 is SGHDT, CDR2 YYEEEE, per germline. CDR3 in amino acids: CASTDRRKFSYNEQFF. CDR3 in DNA: TGTGCCAGCACAGACAGGAGGAAATTCTCCTACAATGAGCAGTTCTTC.

The chain carries TRBV27 and TRBJ1-4, with D possibly TRBD1 on 6 matching bases. Trimming left V 2 bases short and J 7 bases short, with 11 bases between. The germline gives CDR1 MNHEY, CDR2 SMNVEV (reference sequence). There are 14 residues in the CDR3. The CDR3 nucleotides are TGTGCCAGCAGTTTAGCGTTCAGGGGTGAAAAACTGTTTTTT. As protein: CASSLAFRGEKLFF.

This rearrangement joins TRBV27 to TRBJ2-7, with 10 bases aligning to TRBD1. There are 15 residues in the CDR3. V lost 3 bases and J lost 2; bases outside the gene matches: 4. The germline gives CDR1 MNHEY, CDR2 SMNVEV (reference sequence). The CDR3: CASSLGQGKAYEQYF. The CDR3 DNA sequence: TGTGCCAGCAGTTTGGGACAGGGGAAGGCCTACGAGCAGTACTTC.

This chain connects TRBV5-1 to TRBJ1-2, with a tentative D call TRBD1 (5 bases). Germline CDR1 is SGHRS and CDR2 is YFSETQ. The CDR3 extends over 14 amino acids. Trimming took off 3 bases at V and 8 bases at J, with 17 bases between the two ends. The CDR3 region is CASSSPEGLRGYTF. CDR3 sequence (DNA): TGCGCCAGCAGCTCCCCCGAGGGACTACGGGGCTACACCTTC.

The chain links TRBV5-4 to TRBJ2-1; 12 bases are shared with TRBD2. V lost 2 bases and J lost 9; bases outside the gene matches: 9. The CDR3 contains 16 residues. Per germline, CDR1 SGHNT and CDR2 YYREEE (reference sequence). The CDR3 sequence: CASSFRRLAGGSEQFF. The CDR3 DNA sequence: TGTGCCAGCAGCTTTCGAAGGCTAGCGGGAGGGAGTGAGCAGTTCTTC.

The chain joins TRBV5-1 to TRBJ2-2; 7 nucleotides align to TRBD1. Per germline, CDR1 SGHRS and CDR2 YFSETQ. This CDR3 spans 14 amino acids. J gave up 4 bases and V 6 bases, and 6 bases lay outside the gene matches. This chain's CDR3 is CASNRDSSTGELFF. CDR3 coding DNA: TGCGCCAGCAACCGGGACAGTTCCACCGGGGAGCTGTTTTTT.

This clone was counted between two and nine times. This sequence joins TRBV11-1 and TRBJ2-7; D may be TRBD2 (5 bases). Germline CDR1 and CDR2: SGHAT and FQDESV (reference sequence). V lost 6 bases and J lost 1, with 13 bases in between. There are 14 residues in the CDR3. CDR3 nucleotide sequence: TGTGCCAGCAGTTTCGACCCGGGATCCTACGAGCAGTACTTC. As protein: CASSFDPGSYEQYF.

The V gene is TRBV30, the J gene TRBJ2-1, with TRBD1 as a possible D gene (6 bases). V lost 2 bases to trimming and J lost 3 bases, with 8 bases between them. From germline, CDR1 is GTSNPN and CDR2 SVGIG (reference sequence). The CDR3 consists of 13 residues. The CDR3 region is CAWSQGSYNEQFF. The DNA for the CDR3 is TGTGCCTGGAGTCAGGGGAGCTACAATGAGCAGTTCTTC.

This chain connects TRBV11-2 to TRBJ2-1, with a weak D call TRBD1 (5 bases). V lost 3 bases, J lost 9 bases, and 9 bases lay in between. This CDR3 is built from 12 residues. The V gene's germline CDR1 is SGHAT and CDR2 FQNNGV. For the CDR3, the DNA is TGTGCCAGCAGCTTTAACAGGTTTGAGCAGTTCTTC. It yields the protein CASSFNRFEQFF.

V is TRBV19 and J is TRBJ1-6; 7 bases map to TRBD1. CDR3 size: 14 residues. The V gene end was trimmed by 10 bases and the J gene end by 7 bases; junction bases not matched to a gene: 10. CDR1 and CDR2 from the germline V gene are LNHDA and SQIVND (reference sequence). CDR3 in DNA: TGTGCCACTAAAGACGGGACAGAGAATTCACCCCTCCACTTT. Its translation is CATKDGTENSPLHF.

V gene TRBV11-2 combines with J gene TRBJ2-3, with D perhaps matching TRBD1 (6 bases). The CDR3 is made up of 13 amino acids. Trimming shortened V by 5 bases and J by 5 bases, and 11 bases separated the two germline ends. CDR1 and CDR2 from the germline V gene are SGHAT and FQNNGV. The chain's CDR3 is CASSTLGGDTQYF. In DNA form, the CDR3 reads TGTGCCAGCAGCACATTAGGGGGAGATACGCAGTATTTT.

The chain combines TRBV5-4 with TRBJ2-7; 9 positions agree with TRBD1. CDR3 size: 16 residues. V lost 4 bases, J lost 0 bases, and 8 bases stayed unmatched. The V gene's germline CDR1 is SGHNT and CDR2 YYREEE (reference sequence). Here the CDR3 DNA reads TGTGCCAGCAGCCCATGGACAGGGGCCAACTCCTACGAGCAGTACTTC. It is translated as CASSPWTGANSYEQYF.

This clone was detected only once. V and J are TRBV28 and TRBJ1-1; TRBD1 agrees at 10 bases. V was clipped by 6 bases and J by 5 bases; unmatched bases: 9. CDR1 is MDHEN, CDR2 SYDVKM, per germline. The length of the CDR3 is 15 residues. CDR3 amino acids: CASRLTGTGVTEAFF. The DNA of the CDR3 is TGTGCCAGCAGGCTGACCGGGACAGGGGTTACTGAAGCTTTCTTT.

This chain connects TRBV4-1 to TRBJ2-7; a possible D gene is TRBD2 (5 bases). CDR3 size: 15 residues. Germline-derived CDR1 and CDR2 are MGHRA and YSYEKL. Between the trimmed V and J ends, which lost 0 bases and 0 bases, there was a span of 9 bases. CDR3 region: CASSQEPEGSYEQYF. Here the CDR3 DNA reads TGCGCCAGCAGCCAAGAGCCCGAGGGCTCCTACGAGCAGTACTTC.

CDR3 sequence reads: CASSLTAGGYGYTF. CDR3 nucleotides: TGTGCCAGCAGCTTAACGGCAGGGGGCTATGGCTACACCTTC. V usage is TRBV7-6 and J usage is TRBJ1-2; 7 nucleotides match TRBD1. Unmatched junction bases numbered 4, after V lost 2 bases and J lost 4 bases. CDR3 length: 14 residues. Germline V gives CDR1 SGHVS, CDR2 FNYEAQ.

This chain joins TRBV7-8 and TRBJ2-5, with unresolved D. This CDR3 contains 14 residues. Germline-derived CDR1 and CDR2 are SGHVS and FQNEAQ. The V and J ends lost 1 base and 2 bases respectively, with 8 bases between them. CDR3 region: CASSLVSRQETQYF. CDR3 nucleotides: TGTGCCAGCAGCTTAGTCTCGCGGCAAGAGACCCAGTACTTC.

This sequence joins TRBV18 and TRBJ1-1; TRBD1 matches 7 bases. The V and J ends lost 3 bases and 3 bases, in that order; junction bases with no gene match: 10. Per germline, CDR1 KGHSH and CDR2 LQKENI. The CDR3 has 16 amino acids. CDR3 protein: CASSPRTGVIDTEAFF. CDR3 nucleotides: TGTGCCAGCTCACCTCGGACAGGCGTCATAGACACTGAAGCTTTCTTT.

Only a few counts were recorded for this clone. The V and J genes are TRBV7-6 and TRBJ1-1; no clear D. The CDR3 has 14 amino acids. Trimming cost V 2 bases and J 6 bases, with 13 bases left between them. Germline V lookup: CDR1 SGHVS, CDR2 FNYEAQ. CDR3 nucleotide sequence: TGTGCCAGCAGCTTATTGGGTAGCTTCGCTGAAGCTTTCTTT. Residues: CASSLLGSFAEAFF.

This clone has only a few counts. The CDR3 region has the DNA TGTGCCAGCAGTCAAGTACAGGGGAACACTGAAGCTTTCTTT. Its translation is CASSQVQGNTEAFF. The rearrangement links TRBV6-5 to TRBJ1-1; tentatively, D is TRBD1 (6 bases). The germline CDR1 and CDR2 sequences are MNHEY and SVGAGI. This CDR3 is built from 14 residues. The ends were cut back, 5 bases at V and 1 base at J, with 11 bases in the middle.